One sample yielded the 22 T cell receptor beta chains listed below, sequenced in a study of OX40 agonist ivuxolimab in advanced cancers. TCRdb keeps only in-frame clones here, not all; method: immunoSEQ multiplex PCR. This table holds about 68,000 clones, around 90% found once. The material sequenced was CD4+ or CD8+ T cells sorted from blood, taken in a trial of the OX40 agonist ivuxolimab. Source of these receptors: an adult with an advanced solid tumor such as melanoma, head and neck, liver or kidney cancer.

The V gene is TRBV2, the J gene TRBJ2-7; 7 bases line up with TRBD1. The CDR3 has 15 residues. Germline assignment: CDR1 SNHLY and CDR2 FYNNEI. V lost 4 bases, J lost 3 bases, and 9 bases stayed unmatched. The CDR3 is CASSAVRGSNYEQYF. CDR3 coding DNA: TGTGCCAGCAGTGCCGTCAGGGGGTCTAACTACGAGCAGTACTTC.

A word on this clone: The same CDR3 also results from other DNA sequences found in this sample. The V and J genes are TRBV28 and TRBJ2-3; 8 bases fit TRBD1. The CDR3 totals 14 residues. Germline CDR1 and CDR2: MDHEN and SYDVKM. J was trimmed by 5 bases and V by 6 bases; bases with no gene match: 7. Here the CDR3 reads CASSSRRGQDTQYF. In DNA, the CDR3 is TGTGCCAGCAGCTCACGCAGGGGGCAAGATACGCAGTATTTT.

J is TRBJ2-7 and V is TRBV7-2, with a weak D call TRBD2 (5 bases). The germline CDR1 and CDR2 sequences are SGHTA and FQGNSA. The CDR3 is 13 amino acids. Trimming removed 3 bases from V and 3 bases from J, with 9 bases in between. CDR3 bases: TGTGCCAGCAGCTTGAGGGATAACTACGAGCAGTACTTC. Residues: CASSLRDNYEQYF.

This chain uses TRBV5-6 with TRBJ2-5; a weak D match, TRBD2 (6 bases). CDR1 and CDR2 from the germline V gene are SGHDT and YYEEEE. CDR3 length: 15 residues. V was pared by 5 bases and J by 2 bases, with 16 bases between. For the CDR3, the DNA is TGTGCCAGCAGAGGGACTTCCACAAAGCAAGAGACCCAGTACTTC. As protein: CASRGTSTKQETQYF.

This clone was picked up a small number of times. The chain is built from TRBV5-4 and TRBJ2-1; 9 bases match TRBD2. Trimming cost V 0 bases and J 4 bases; bases outside gene matches: 8. Germline V gene data show CDR1 as SGHNT and CDR2 as YYREEE (reference sequence). The CDR3 runs to 17 residues. The CDR3, as DNA: TGTGCCAGCAGCTTGGGTTTTACTCTAGCGGGGTACAATGAGCAGTTCTTC. This sequence encodes CASSLGFTLAGYNEQFF. The full variable domain, in which reference TRBV5-4 and TRBJ2-1 provide the parts outside the CDR3, is ETGVTQSPTHLIKTRGQQVTLRCSSQSGHNTVSWYQQALGQGPQFIFQYYREEENGRGNFPPRFSGLQFPNYSSELNVNALELDDSALYLCASSLGFTLAGYNEQFFGPGTRLTVL.

The rearrangement uses TRBV6-6 and TRBJ1-2; D unclear. Trimming pared 2 bases from V and 2 bases from J, leaving 6 bases between. The V gene's germline CDR1 is MNHNY and CDR2 SVGAGI (reference sequence). This CDR3 is 13 amino acids long. CDR3 in amino acids: CASSYDKNYGYTF. The CDR3 DNA is TGTGCCAGCAGTTACGACAAGAACTATGGCTACACCTTC.

The rearrangement joins TRBV18 to TRBJ1-4; D gene unclear. With 4 bases removed from V and 0 bases from J, the gap between germline ends came to 12 bases. Germline V gene data show CDR1 as KGHSH and CDR2 as LQKENI. The CDR3 consists of 16 residues. CDR3 residues: CASSHGGFATNEKLFF. The CDR3, as DNA: TGTGCCAGCTCACACGGCGGGTTTGCAACTAATGAAAAACTGTTTTTT.

The chain is built from TRBV6-6 and TRBJ1-1; no reliable D call. Trimming removed 2 bases from V and 9 bases from J, with 7 bases in between. The CDR3 sequence is 11 residues long. The germline CDR1 and CDR2 sequences are MNHNY and SVGAGI (reference sequence). CDR3 sequence reads: CASSYPNQAFF. DNA for the CDR3: TGTGCCAGCAGTTACCCAAATCAAGCTTTCTTT.

This chain links TRBV11-2 with TRBJ2-3; TRBD2 matches 10 bases. The CDR3 loop spans 14 amino acids. The ends lost 4 bases at V and 6 bases at J; junction bases unmatched: 4. Per germline, CDR1 SGHAT and CDR2 FQNNGV. This chain's CDR3 is CASSSSGRRDTQYF. The CDR3 coding sequence is TGTGCCAGCAGCTCTAGCGGGAGAAGGGATACGCAGTATTTT. The variable domain in full, completed from reference TRBV11-2 and TRBJ2-3, reads EAGVAQSPRYKIIEKRQSVAFWCNPISGHATLYWYQQILGQGPKLLIQFQNNGVVDDSQLPKDRFSAERLKGVDSTLKIQPAKLEDSAVYLCASSSSGRRDTQYFGPGTRLTVL.

The chain carries TRBV28 and TRBJ1-1; D gene ambiguous. Trimming removed 5 bases from V and 4 bases from J, with 14 bases in between. The germline CDR1 and CDR2 sequences are MDHEN and SYDVKM. The CDR3 extends over 14 amino acids. CDR3 sequence reads: CASSPALAGTEAFF. In nucleotides, the CDR3 is TGTGCCAGCAGTCCTGCCTTGGCGGGCACTGAAGCTTTCTTT.

J is TRBJ2-1 and V is TRBV19; D might be TRBD2 (6 bases). V was cut by 7 bases and J by 9 bases, with 22 bases left in between. This CDR3 has 15 amino acids. Germline loops: CDR1 LNHDA, CDR2 SQIVND (reference sequence). The DNA for the CDR3 is TGTGCCAGTACAATCACCACTAGCCTGAGGAGTGAGCAGTTCTTC. It specifies CASTITTSLRSEQFF.

The CDR3 DNA reads TGTGCCAGCAGAATGCTAGAGACAGATACGCAGTATTTT. It codes for CASRMLETDTQYF. The chain recombines TRBV7-9 with TRBJ2-3, with no clear D. CDR1 is SEHNR, CDR2 FQNEAQ, per germline (reference sequence). This CDR3 is 13 amino acids long. V was shortened by 6 bases and J by 3 bases, with 10 bases between the two germline ends.

This chain joins TRBV6-5 and TRBJ1-4; unclear D gene. Trimming took off 5 bases at V and 8 bases at J, with 15 bases between the two ends. This CDR3 has 14 amino acids. Germline CDR1 MNHEY, CDR2 SVGAGI. The CDR3 DNA is TGTGCCAGCAGTACCGGCCAGGTGGGAGAAAAACTGTTTTTT. Its protein product is CASSTGQVGEKLFF.

This chain connects TRBV6-1 to TRBJ2-7, with 8 nucleotides matching TRBD1. The CDR3 contains 13 residues. J was trimmed by 3 bases and V by 7 bases; bases with no gene match: 5. In germline, CDR1 is MNHNS, CDR2 SASEGT. The CDR3 loop is CASIRGQGYEQYF. The CDR3 region has the DNA TGTGCCAGCATCCGAGGACAGGGCTACGAGCAGTACTTC.

The V gene is TRBV25-1, the J gene TRBJ1-1, with D uncertain. In germline, CDR1 is MGHDK, CDR2 SYGVNS. V was pared by 6 bases and J by 3 bases, with 17 bases between. The CDR3 length is 15 residues. The CDR3 bases are TGTGCCAGCAGCGCCACCGGTATCTTAGACACTGAAGCTTTCTTT. Protein product: CASSATGILDTEAFF. Full variable domain (rest looked up from reference TRBV25-1 and TRBJ1-1): EADIYQTPRYLVIGTGKKITLECSQTMGHDKMYWYQQDPGMELHLIHYSYGVNSTEKGDLSSESTVSRIRTEHFPLTLESARPSHTSQYLCASSATGILDTEAFFGQGTRLTVV.

The V and J genes are TRBV9 and TRBJ1-4; 9 positions agree with TRBD1. In germline, CDR1 is SGDLS, CDR2 YYNGEE. The CDR3 contains 15 residues. V lost 2 bases to trimming and J lost 5 bases; unmatched junction nucleotides: 4. In DNA form, the CDR3 reads TGTGCCAGCAGCGTCACAGGGGGCAGAAATGAAAAACTGTTTTTT. Its translation: CASSVTGGRNEKLFF.

The chain couples TRBV29-1 to TRBJ1-1; D gene unclear. Germline V gene lookup returns CDR1 SQVTM and CDR2 ANQGSEA. CDR3 length: 8 amino acids. Trimming stripped 3 bases from V and 11 bases from J, with 4 bases between. The CDR3 spells CSVEGAFF. CDR3 DNA: TGCAGCGTTGAGGGGGCTTTCTTT.

This clone was detected a few times. The genes are TRBV18 and TRBJ1-2, with a possible D match to TRBD1 (6 bases). V was cut by 2 bases and J by 8 bases, with 9 bases left in between. In germline, CDR1 is KGHSH, CDR2 LQKENI. The CDR3 is made up of 12 amino acids. In DNA form, the CDR3 reads TGTGCCAGCTCACCATACAGGGAGGGCTACACCTTC. Translating gives CASSPYREGYTF.

The genes are TRBV7-9 and TRBJ1-1; 7 bases align to TRBD1. The CDR3 extends over 19 amino acids. CDR1 is SEHNR and CDR2 is FQNEAQ in the germline V gene (reference sequence). Trimming cost V 5 bases and J 2 bases; bases outside gene matches: 20. DNA for the CDR3: TGTGCCAGCAGCCCCGCGCTTTCCCCGACAGGGAGATATAACACTGAAGCTTTCTTT. Encoded protein: CASSPALSPTGRYNTEAFF.

The chain uses TRBV4-2 and TRBJ2-7; D is ambiguous. The length of the CDR3 is 14 residues. Trimming left V 0 bases short and J 5 bases short, with 11 bases between. Per the germline V gene, CDR1 is LGHNA and CDR2 is YNFKEQ. CDR3 residues: CASSQDDGWNEQYF. DNA for the CDR3: TGTGCCAGCAGCCAAGATGATGGGTGGAACGAGCAGTACTTC.

V usage is TRBV5-1 and J usage is TRBJ2-5; D not certain. CDR3 length: 13 residues. Trimming took off 1 base at V and 5 bases at J, with 9 bases between the two ends. Looked up from germline, CDR1 is SGHRS and CDR2 is YFSETQ. This CDR3 is CASSLFLGETQYF. The CDR3 DNA follows: TGCGCCAGCAGCTTGTTCTTAGGGGAGACCCAGTACTTC.

V gene TRBV6-5 combines with J gene TRBJ1-6; D is unclear. The CDR3 length is 16 residues. CDR1 and CDR2 (germline): MNHEY, SVGAGI. The ends were cut back, 4 bases at V and 6 bases at J, with 16 bases in the middle. This chain's CDR3 is CASSSPGPRGNSPLHF. CDR3 bases: TGTGCCAGCAGTTCTCCGGGTCCCCGGGGTAATTCACCCCTCCACTTT.